This T cell receptor (beta chain) was captured by sequencing in a study of PD-1 blockade in classical Hodgkin lymphoma. The time point here: cycle 4 day 1 (C4D1), after 6 weeks of nivolumab. No patient escaped relapse after autologous stem cell transplantation, and brentuximab vedotin exposure varied. Sequencing used immunoSEQ multiplex PCR; TCRdb keeps in-frame clones, though not all of them. The sample lists 27,000 or so clones; approximately 72% were seen once. The V end was cut by 4 bases, the J end by 4 bases, with 5 bases between. The germline V gene encodes CDR1 LNHDA and CDR2 SQIVND (reference sequence). There are 12 residues in the CDR3.

The chain links TRBV19 to TRBJ1-5, with D uncertain. The TCR comes from a human donor with classical Hodgkin lymphoma. The sample in question was peripheral blood mononuclear cells (PBMCs), obtained before the fourth cycle of nivolumab. The CDR3 DNA reads as TGTGCCAGTAGTACGCGGAATCAGCCCCAGCATTTT. It translates to CASSTRNQPQHF.